This TCR beta chain originates from a study of blood T cell repertoires in COVID-19. Across the whole study: The study drew acute and convalescent COVID-19 samples from the United States, Italy and Spain. T cells, B-cell-depleted T cells, or PBMCs supplied cDNA or gDNA.

Original processing notes: Amplifying reference gene primers gave estimates of nucleated cell counts. The protocol was immunoSEQ multiplex PCR, while the TCRdb copy is restricted to in-frame clones and leaves out a portion. V, J and clone size are taken as reported in that table, and D and trimming were inferred from the DNA itself. The sample has some 190,000 clones, around 84% seen once. The CDR3 totals 14 residues. Germline V gene lookup returns CDR1 LNHDA and CDR2 SQIVND (reference sequence). V trimming: 3 bases; J trimming: 3 bases; junction bases outside the gene matches: 2. The sequence came from a human donor in a cohort sampled during active COVID-19. The gene calls are TRBV19 and TRBJ1-1; 9 bases are shared with TRBD1. What was sequenced was peripheral blood. In DNA form, the CDR3 reads TGTGCCAGTAGTATGGGGGACAGGGACACTGAAGCTTTCTTT. Translating gives CASSMGDRDTEAFF. Based on the CDR3 plus reference TRBV19 and TRBJ1-1, the full variable domain is DGGITQSPKYLFRKEGQNVTLSCEQNLNHDAMYWYRQDPGQGLRLIYYSQIVNDFQKGDIAEGYSVSREKKESFPLTVTSAQKNPTAFYLCASSMGDRDTEAFFGQGTRLTVV.